This TCR beta chain was sequenced in a study of shared clonotypes between healthy human individuals. As defined, naive CD8 cells were CD45RO-negative and positively selected for CCR7, with terminally differentiated effector memory CD45RA+ cells excluded. Original methodology: From ImmunoSEQ came sequences covering only the junction and carrying no quality scores, so filtering differed. Some clones are missing from TCRdb's copy, which holds only in-frame ones; the method was immunoSEQ multiplex PCR. V, J and clone size are those of that table, while D and trimming were read from the DNA. Among under 1 million clones, roughly 96% were seen once, and the ten largest hold under 0.25%. This clonotype was obtained from a man aged 25 to 45 in good health. The sequencing sample was made of naive CD8+ T cells sorted from blood.

This chain's CDR3 is CASRGETGEQFF. The CDR3 region has the DNA TGTGCCAGCAGGGGGGAGACGGGTGAGCAGTTCTTC. The rearrangement uses TRBV7-9 and TRBJ2-1; D assignment may be TRBD1 or TRBD2 (5 bases each). The V gene lost 6 bases and the J gene lost 9 bases, with 12 bases spanning the gap. From germline, CDR1 is SEHNR and CDR2 FQNEAQ (reference sequence). The CDR3 has 12 residues.